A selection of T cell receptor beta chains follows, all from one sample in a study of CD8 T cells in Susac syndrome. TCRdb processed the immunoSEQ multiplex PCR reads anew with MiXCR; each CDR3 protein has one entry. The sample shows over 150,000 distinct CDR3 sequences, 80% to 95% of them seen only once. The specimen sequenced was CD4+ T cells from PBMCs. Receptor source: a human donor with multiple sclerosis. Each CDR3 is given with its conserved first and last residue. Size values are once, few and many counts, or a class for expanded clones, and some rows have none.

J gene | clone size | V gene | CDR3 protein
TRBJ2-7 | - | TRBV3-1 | CASSQGPPGEQYF
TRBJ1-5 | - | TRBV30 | CAWSVLGMTQPQHF
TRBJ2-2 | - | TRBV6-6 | CAAREAVPGELFF
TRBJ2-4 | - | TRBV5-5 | CASGAGAKNIQYF
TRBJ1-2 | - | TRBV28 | CASSTAGQIYGYTF
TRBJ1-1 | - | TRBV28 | CASSSFRGTEAFF
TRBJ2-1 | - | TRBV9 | CASSSTSGRPLDEQFF
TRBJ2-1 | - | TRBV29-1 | CSVDGAGSSYNEQFF
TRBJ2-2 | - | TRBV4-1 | CASSPRWETTGELFF
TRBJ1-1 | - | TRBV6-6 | CASRSDGDTEVFF
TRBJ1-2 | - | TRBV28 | CASSFASGGRPRGYGYTF
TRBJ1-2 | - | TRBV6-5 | CASRGTGYGYTF
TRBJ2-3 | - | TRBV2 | CASSDTAGTQYF
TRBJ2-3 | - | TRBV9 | CASSVSADTQYF
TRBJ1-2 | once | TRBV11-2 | CASSLEVEGFGYTF
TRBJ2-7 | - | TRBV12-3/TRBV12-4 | CAIHRGRRCEQYF
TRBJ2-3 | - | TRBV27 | CASSPRGGPGSTDTQYF
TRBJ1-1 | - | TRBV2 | CASSEMRVMGEAFF
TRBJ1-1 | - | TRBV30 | CASPRGQNTEAFF
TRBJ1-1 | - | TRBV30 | CAWRAFRDPFF
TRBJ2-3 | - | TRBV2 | CASSVGDTQYF
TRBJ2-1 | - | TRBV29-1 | CSVSRLAGGVEQFF
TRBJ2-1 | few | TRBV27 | CASSLGLAGGPYNEQFF
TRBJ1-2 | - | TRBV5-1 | CASSLGQSNYGYTF
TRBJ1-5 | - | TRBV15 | CATSSPTGHQPQHF
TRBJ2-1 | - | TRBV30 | CAWSIGGHINEQFF
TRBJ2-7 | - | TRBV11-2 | CASSLGLGYSYEQYF
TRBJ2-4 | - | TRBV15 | CATSRAPWGMAKNIQYF
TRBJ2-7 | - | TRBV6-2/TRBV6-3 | CASSYGISSYEQYF
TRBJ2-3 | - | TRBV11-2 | CASSSDHTDTQYF
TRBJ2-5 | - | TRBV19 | CASSILLAGTETQYF
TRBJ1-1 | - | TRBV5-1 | CASSPPGGGTEAFF
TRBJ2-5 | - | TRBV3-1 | CASSQVSLGAPGQETQYF
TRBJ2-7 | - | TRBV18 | CASSPTSGEYEQYF
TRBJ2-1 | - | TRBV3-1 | CASSQDFLSGEQFF
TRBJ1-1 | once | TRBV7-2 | CASSPRGGLNTEAFF
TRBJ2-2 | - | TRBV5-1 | CASSVGTGGTGELFF
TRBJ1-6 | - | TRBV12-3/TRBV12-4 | CASSLTGPGSPLHF
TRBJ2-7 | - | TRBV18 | CASSQSDGYEQYF
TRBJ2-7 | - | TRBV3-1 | CASSAGLAGVGYEQYF
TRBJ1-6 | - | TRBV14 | CASSSLGGSYNSPLHF
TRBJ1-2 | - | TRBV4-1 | CASSHPIQGNHGYTF
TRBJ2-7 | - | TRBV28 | CASSVGQGGAYEQYF
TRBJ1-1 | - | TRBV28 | CASRPPGLNTEAFF
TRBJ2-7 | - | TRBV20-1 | CSARVRGTRSEQYF
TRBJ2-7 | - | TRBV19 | CASSPIGITYEQYF
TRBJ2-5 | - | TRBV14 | CASSLQLTGSETQYF
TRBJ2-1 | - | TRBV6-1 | CASRGTSGGGSYEQFF
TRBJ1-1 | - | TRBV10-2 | CASSESLNTEAFF
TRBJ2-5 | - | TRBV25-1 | CASSEWGGRAGTQYF
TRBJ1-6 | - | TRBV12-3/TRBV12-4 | CASSLRGTHSPLHF
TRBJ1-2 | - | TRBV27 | CASSLSTYSYGYTF
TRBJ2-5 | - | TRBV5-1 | CASRHPSGGIETQYF
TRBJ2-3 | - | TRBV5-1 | CASSLGAAGWGTDTQYF
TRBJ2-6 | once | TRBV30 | CAWRRSSGANVLTF
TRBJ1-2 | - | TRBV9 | CASSEGTAANYGYTF
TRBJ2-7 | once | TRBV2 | CASSKGDRSEQYF